Listed here are 27 T cell receptor beta chains from one sample, sequenced in a study of T cell responses to AZD1222 COVID-19 vaccine. TCRdb's table, derived via immunoSEQ multiplex PCR, lists solely in-frame clones and lacks some. The table records 120,000 or so clones, around nine tenths of them present only once. The source was peripheral blood, collected on day 0 of AZD1222 vaccination. The receptors here all came from an adult in good health.

The CDR3 DNA sequence: TGTGCCAGCAGTTTATCGACTAGCGGGATGATAGATACGCAGTATTTT. Its protein is CASSLSTSGMIDTQYF. The chain is built from TRBV28 and TRBJ2-3, with 11 bases aligning to TRBD2. Looked up from germline, CDR1 is MDHEN and CDR2 is SYDVKM. This CDR3 is 16 amino acids long. With 1 base clipped from V and 5 bases from J, the junction kept 5 bases outside the gene matches.

This chain uses TRBV6-6 with TRBJ2-5, with a weak D call TRBD2 (5 bases). Germline CDR1 MNHNY, CDR2 SVGAGI (reference sequence). The CDR3 is made up of 17 amino acids. Trimming left V 5 bases short and J 4 bases short, with 23 bases between. CDR3 region: CASSRDLGGEWVETQYF. The CDR3, as DNA: TGTGCCAGCAGTCGGGATTTAGGTGGAGAGTGGGTAGAGACCCAGTACTTC.

V usage is TRBV19 and J usage is TRBJ2-7; no firm D call. The CDR3 covers 14 residues. Germline-derived CDR1 and CDR2 are LNHDA and SQIVND (reference sequence). The V end lost 1 base, the J end lost 4 bases, and 11 bases lay between the germline ends. CDR3 sequence: CASSIALPSYEQYF. The CDR3 region has the DNA TGTGCCAGTAGTATAGCCTTACCGTCGTACGAGCAGTACTTC. The full variable domain, rest sourced from reference TRBV19 and TRBJ2-7, is DGGITQSPKYLFRKEGQNVTLSCEQNLNHDAMYWYRQDPGQGLRLIYYSQIVNDFQKGDIAEGYSVSREKKESFPLTVTSAQKNPTAFYLCASSIALPSYEQYFGPGTRLTVT.

The chain uses TRBV19 and TRBJ1-2; 7 bases match TRBD1. J lost 4 bases, V lost 6 bases, and 14 bases had no gene match. The V gene's germline CDR1 is LNHDA and CDR2 SQIVND (reference sequence). The CDR3 covers 16 residues. CDR3 amino acids: CASRKEKRQGGYGYTF. The CDR3 nucleotides are TGTGCCAGTAGGAAAGAAAAGAGACAGGGCGGCTATGGCTACACCTTC.

V gene TRBV6-5 combines with J gene TRBJ1-4, with 11 bases lining up with TRBD1. Germline CDR1 is MNHEY and CDR2 is SVGAGI. V gave up 5 bases and J gave up 7 bases; unmatched junction bases: 6. This CDR3 region has 15 residues. The CDR3 reads CASSPTGTGGEKLFF. The CDR3 DNA sequence: TGTGCCAGCAGTCCTACCGGGACAGGGGGTGAAAAACTGTTTTTT.

V is TRBV6-1 and J is TRBJ1-2, with D possibly matching TRBD1 (6 bases). With 2 bases removed from V and 5 bases from J, the gap between germline ends came to 9 bases. There are 13 residues in the CDR3. Germline CDR1 reads MNHNS; CDR2 reads SASEGT. CDR3 nucleotide sequence: TGTGCCAGCAGTGAATCGGACAGTTATGGCTACACCTTC. The encoded protein is CASSESDSYGYTF.

This clone showed up just once. Written as DNA, the CDR3 is TGTGCCAGCAGGGGACAGTACTATGGCTACACCTTC. Translation: CASRGQYYGYTF. The V call is TRBV12-3 or TRBV12-4, the J call TRBJ1-2, with 7 bases matching TRBD1. Germline trimming cut 6 bases from V and 3 bases from J; bases unmatched to any gene: 1. The CDR3 is 12 amino acids.

This sequence joins TRBV29-1 and TRBJ1-2, with D uncertain. In germline, CDR1 is SQVTM, CDR2 ANQGSEA. Trimming stripped 3 bases from V and 4 bases from J, with 9 bases between. This CDR3 is 12 amino acids long. The CDR3 DNA sequence: TGCAGCGTTGATCAGGCCGCCTATGGCTACACCTTC. The encoded protein is CSVDQAAYGYTF.

This chain links TRBV19 with TRBJ2-1; 8 nucleotides agree with TRBD2. This CDR3 is built from 15 residues. CDR1 and CDR2 from the germline V gene are LNHDA and SQIVND (reference sequence). Losses at the gene ends were 4 bases for V and 9 bases for J; bases not matched to a gene: 11. The CDR3 region is CASSKSGSHYGEQFF. The CDR3 bases are TGTGCCAGTAGTAAAAGCGGGAGTCATTATGGTGAGCAGTTCTTC.

The gene calls are TRBV12-3 or TRBV12-4 and TRBJ1-6; TRBD1 agrees at 11 bases. The CDR3 length is 13 residues. J was trimmed by 11 bases and V by 6 bases; bases with no gene match: 3. CDR3 amino acids: CASSRDRGTPLHF. The DNA of the CDR3 is TGTGCCAGCAGCAGGGACAGGGGGACACCCCTCCACTTT.

The rearrangement uses TRBV4-1 and TRBJ1-2; 7 nucleotides align to TRBD1. In germline, CDR1 is MGHRA, CDR2 YSYEKL. J lost 5 bases, V lost 0 bases, and 12 bases had no gene match. The CDR3 is made up of 17 amino acids. The chain's CDR3 is CASSQEGRTGVRYGYTF. CDR3 bases: TGCGCCAGCAGCCAAGAAGGAAGGACAGGAGTGCGTTATGGCTACACCTTC.

The J gene is TRBJ1-1, the V gene TRBV15; maybe TRBD1 (5 bases). The CDR3 totals 14 residues. V was trimmed by 0 bases and J by 8 bases, leaving 13 bases between them. CDR1 and CDR2 (germline): LNHNV, YYDKDF (reference sequence). CDR3 region: CATSREIGGGEAFF. CDR3 coding DNA: TGTGCCACCAGCAGAGAGATCGGCGGGGGGGAAGCTTTCTTT.

CDR3 DNA sequence: TGTGCCAGCGAAAGATTAGCCGGGACAGGGAACACTGAAGCTTTCTTT. Its translation: CASERLAGTGNTEAFF. V is TRBV2 and J is TRBJ1-1; TRBD1 agrees at 8 bases. The germline V gene encodes CDR1 SNHLY and CDR2 FYNNEI. Losses at the gene ends were 8 bases for V and 1 base for J; bases not matched to a gene: 12. The CDR3 spans 16 residues.

This chain connects TRBV27 to TRBJ1-2, with D hard to call. Germline CDR1 reads MNHEY; CDR2 reads SMNVEV (reference sequence). Trimming left V 2 bases short and J 7 bases short, with 17 bases between. The CDR3 totals 15 residues. CDR3 bases: TGTGCCAGCAGTTTAGGGTCGGCTACGGCGGGTGGCTACACCTTC. Its translation: CASSLGSATAGGYTF.

The V and J genes are TRBV5-1 and TRBJ2-1, with 10 positions matching TRBD2. V dropped 2 bases and J dropped 8; count of bases not matched to a gene: 4. Germline CDR1 is SGHRS and CDR2 is YFSETQ. The CDR3 sequence is 14 residues long. CDR3 sequence: CASSFTSGNDEQFF. The CDR3, as DNA: TGCGCCAGCAGCTTCACTAGCGGGAACGATGAGCAGTTCTTC.

This clone occurred many times. The chain recombines TRBV6-2 or TRBV6-3 with TRBJ2-1; tentatively, D is TRBD2 (6 bases). From germline, CDR1 is MNHEY and CDR2 SVGEGT. The CDR3 has 15 amino acids. Trimming removed 5 bases from V and 0 bases from J, with 11 bases in between. CDR3 amino acids: CASSQRESSYNEQFF. The CDR3 DNA sequence: TGTGCCAGCAGTCAACGGGAGTCCTCCTACAATGAGCAGTTCTTC.

This chain joins TRBV6-5 and TRBJ1-6; D is undetermined. CDR1 is MNHEY, CDR2 SVGAGI, per germline. The CDR3 consists of 13 residues. V shed 2 bases and J shed 5 bases, with 4 bases lying between them. The DNA for the CDR3 is TGTGCCAGCAGTTACAAGAATAATTCACCCCTCCACTTT. This codes for CASSYKNNSPLHF.

The rearrangement uses TRBV5-1 and TRBJ2-5, with a tentative D call TRBD2 (5 bases). Germline values: CDR1 SGHRS, CDR2 YFSETQ. Trimming cost V 0 bases and J 5 bases, with 14 bases left between them. The CDR3 consists of 15 residues. CDR3 amino acids: CASSLGGPKRETQYF. The DNA of the CDR3 is TGCGCCAGCAGCTTGGGAGGCCCCAAGCGGGAGACCCAGTACTTC.

This clone came up once. The genes are TRBV4-2 and TRBJ1-3; D is ambiguous. This CDR3 contains 15 residues. V shed 4 bases and J shed 0 bases, with 10 bases lying between them. The germline CDR1 and CDR2 sequences are LGHNA and YNFKEQ. CDR3 in amino acids: CASSPGVLSGNTIYF. Written as DNA, the CDR3 is TGTGCCAGCAGCCCAGGAGTGCTCTCTGGAAACACCATATATTTT.

The V gene is TRBV9, the J gene TRBJ1-2; 9 bases fit TRBD1. J gave up 8 bases and V 1 base, and 6 bases lay outside the gene matches. CDR1 is SGDLS and CDR2 is YYNGEE in the germline V gene. The CDR3 length is 14 residues. The CDR3 DNA reads TGTGCCAGCAGCGTACAGGACAGGGGTTACGGCTACACCTTC. Its protein product is CASSVQDRGYGYTF.

This chain joins TRBV11-2 and TRBJ1-1, with a tentative D call TRBD1 (5 bases). The CDR3 is 15 residues long. Germline-derived CDR1 and CDR2 are SGHAT and FQNNGV. Trimming left V 1 base short and J 1 base short, with 10 bases between. CDR3 residues: CASSLGQGPNTEAFF. CDR3 DNA sequence: TGTGCCAGCAGCTTAGGTCAGGGCCCGAACACTGAAGCTTTCTTT.

This sequence joins TRBV2 and TRBJ2-5; possible D gene TRBD2, 6 bases. Germline V gives CDR1 SNHLY, CDR2 FYNNEI. Trimming took off 6 bases at V and 2 bases at J, with 19 bases between the two ends. The CDR3 loop spans 16 amino acids. CDR3 residues: CASRRGLITEQETQYF. CDR3 nucleotide sequence: TGTGCCAGCAGAAGGGGACTCATAACGGAACAAGAGACCCAGTACTTC.

The DNA for the CDR3 is TGTGCCAGCAGTTTCACCCTCAGAGAGCAGTACTTC. As protein: CASSFTLREQYF. V gene TRBV12-3 or TRBV12-4 combines with J gene TRBJ2-7; no reliable D call. The CDR3 loop spans 12 amino acids. Trimming cost V 3 bases and J 7 bases, with 10 bases left between them.

The chain has TRBV19 and TRBJ2-5; D is perhaps TRBD2 (5 bases). Germline V CDR1 and CDR2: LNHDA, SQIVND (reference sequence). The ends were cut back, 2 bases at V and 4 bases at J, with 8 bases in the middle. CDR3 length: 13 amino acids. The CDR3 nucleotides are TGTGCCAGTAGTATATCGGGAAGAGAGACCCAGTACTTC. Its protein is CASSISGRETQYF.

V is TRBV6-5 and J is TRBJ1-1; D uncertain. Trimming left V 7 bases short and J 1 base short, with 10 bases between. Germline lookup yields CDR1 MNHEY and CDR2 SVGAGI. The length of the CDR3 is 13 residues. The CDR3 DNA follows: TGTGCCAGCAAAAAGGACGCGAACACTGAAGCTTTCTTT. It yields the protein CASKKDANTEAFF.

V and J are TRBV18 and TRBJ1-5; D is uncertain. The length of the CDR3 is 15 residues. Trimming left V 2 bases short and J 0 bases short, with 8 bases between. The germline gives CDR1 KGHSH, CDR2 LQKENI. For the CDR3, the DNA is TGTGCCAGCTCACCAACGGAGTATAGCAATCAGCCCCAGCATTTT. As protein: CASSPTEYSNQPQHF. Combining the CDR3 with reference TRBV18 and TRBJ1-5 gives the whole variable domain NAGVMQNPRHLVRRRGQEARLRCSPMKGHSHVYWYRQLPEEGLKFMVYLQKENIIDESGMPKERFSAEFPKEGPSILRIQQVVRGDSAAYFCASSPTEYSNQPQHFGDGTRLSIL.

The chain uses TRBV5-1 and TRBJ1-1; 7 positions match TRBD1. The trim removed 1 base at V and 2 bases at J, leaving 5 bases unmatched. The CDR3 is 15 amino acids. The V gene's germline CDR1 is SGHRS and CDR2 YFSETQ. The CDR3 coding sequence is TGCGCCAGCAGCTTGTCGGGACAGCTAAACACTGAAGCTTTCTTT. It yields the protein CASSLSGQLNTEAFF.